The T cell receptor beta chain described here comes from a study of cytomegalovirus exposure and HLA in healthy donors. Everyone who donated was a healthy bone marrow donor. About this clone: Its antigen is unidentified.

Vbeta (60) and Jbeta (13) primers were used in the PCR. Profiled with immunoSEQ multiplex PCR; TCRdb holds only in-frame clones, not every one. The data show about 150,000 clones, 75% to 80% seen once. The V gene lost 4 bases and the J gene lost 7 bases, with 10 bases spanning the gap. The CDR3 totals 13 residues. Germline CDR1 and CDR2: SNHLY and FYNNEI. General study results and limits: Presence/absence analyses treated sequencing depth as roughly uniform across donors.

Sequencing was done on a sample of PBMCs. The clonotype was recovered from a male donor in good health and CMV-seronegative. V usage is TRBV2 and J usage is TRBJ2-2; D is unclear. In DNA, the CDR3 is TGTGCCAGCAGTGCTCAGGAAGGCGGGGAGCTGTTTTTT. It yields the protein CASSAQEGGELFF.